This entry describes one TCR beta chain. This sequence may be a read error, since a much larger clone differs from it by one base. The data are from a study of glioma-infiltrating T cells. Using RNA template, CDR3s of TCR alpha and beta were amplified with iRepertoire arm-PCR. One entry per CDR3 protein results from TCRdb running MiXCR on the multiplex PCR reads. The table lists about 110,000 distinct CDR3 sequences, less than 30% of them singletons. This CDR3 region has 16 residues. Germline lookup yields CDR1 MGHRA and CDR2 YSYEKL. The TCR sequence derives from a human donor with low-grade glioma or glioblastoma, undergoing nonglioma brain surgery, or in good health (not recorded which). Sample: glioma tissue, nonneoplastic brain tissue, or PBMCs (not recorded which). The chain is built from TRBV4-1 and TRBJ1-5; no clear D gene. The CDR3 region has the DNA TGCCCCAGCAGCCAAGATAAAAAGATTGTGAATCAGCCCCAGCATTTT. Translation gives CPSSQDKKIVNQPQHF.